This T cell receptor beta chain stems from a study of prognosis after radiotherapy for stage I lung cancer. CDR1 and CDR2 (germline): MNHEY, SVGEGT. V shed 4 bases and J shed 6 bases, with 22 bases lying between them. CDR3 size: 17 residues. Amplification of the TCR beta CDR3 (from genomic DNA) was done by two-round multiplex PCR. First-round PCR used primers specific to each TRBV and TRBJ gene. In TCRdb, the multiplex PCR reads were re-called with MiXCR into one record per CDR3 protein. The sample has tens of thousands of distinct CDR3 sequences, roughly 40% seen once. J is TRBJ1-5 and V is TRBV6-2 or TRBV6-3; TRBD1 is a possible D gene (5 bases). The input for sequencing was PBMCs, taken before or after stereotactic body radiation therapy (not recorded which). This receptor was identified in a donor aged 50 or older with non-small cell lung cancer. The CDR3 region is CASSSRDSRAHCQPQHF. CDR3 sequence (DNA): TGTGCCAGCAGTTCCCGGGACTCCCGGGCGCATTGTCAGCCCCAGCATTTT.